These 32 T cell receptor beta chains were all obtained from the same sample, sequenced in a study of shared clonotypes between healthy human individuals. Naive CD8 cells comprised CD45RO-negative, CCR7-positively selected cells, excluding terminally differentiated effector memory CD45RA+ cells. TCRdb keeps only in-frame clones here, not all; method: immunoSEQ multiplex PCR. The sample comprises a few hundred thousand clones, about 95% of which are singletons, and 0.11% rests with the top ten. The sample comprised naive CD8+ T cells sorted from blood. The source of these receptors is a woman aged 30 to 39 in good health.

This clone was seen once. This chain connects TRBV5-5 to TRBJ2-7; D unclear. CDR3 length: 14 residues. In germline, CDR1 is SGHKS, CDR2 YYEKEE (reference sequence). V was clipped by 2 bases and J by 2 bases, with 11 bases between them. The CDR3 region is CASSFAVPPYEQYF. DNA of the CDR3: TGTGCCAGCAGCTTCGCCGTCCCCCCCTACGAGCAGTACTTC. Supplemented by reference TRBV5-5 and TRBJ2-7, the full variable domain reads DAGVTQSPTHLIKTRGQQVTLRCSPISGHKSVSWYQQVLGQGPQFIFQYYEKEERGRGNFPDRFSARQFPNYSSELNVNALLLGDSALYLCASSFAVPPYEQYFGPGTRLTVT.

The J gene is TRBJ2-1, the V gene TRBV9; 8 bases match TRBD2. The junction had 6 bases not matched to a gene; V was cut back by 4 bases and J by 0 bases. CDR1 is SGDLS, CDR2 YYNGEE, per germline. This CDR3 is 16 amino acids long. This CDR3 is CASSQGLAGSYNEQFF. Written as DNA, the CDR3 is TGTGCCAGCAGCCAGGGGCTAGCGGGCTCCTACAATGAGCAGTTCTTC. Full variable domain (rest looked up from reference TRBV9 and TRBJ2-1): DSGVTQTPKHLITATGQRVTLRCSPRSGDLSVYWYQQSLDQGLQFLIQYYNGEERAKGNILERFSAQQFPDLHSELNLSSLELGDSALYFCASSQGLAGSYNEQFFGPGTRLTVL.

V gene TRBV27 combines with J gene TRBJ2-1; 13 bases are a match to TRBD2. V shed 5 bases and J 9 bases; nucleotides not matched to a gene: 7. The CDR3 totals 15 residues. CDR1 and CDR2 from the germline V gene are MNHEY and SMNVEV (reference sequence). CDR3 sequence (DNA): TGTGCCAGCAGTCCCGGGACTAGCGGGACGGTTGAGCAGTTCTTC. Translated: CASSPGTSGTVEQFF.

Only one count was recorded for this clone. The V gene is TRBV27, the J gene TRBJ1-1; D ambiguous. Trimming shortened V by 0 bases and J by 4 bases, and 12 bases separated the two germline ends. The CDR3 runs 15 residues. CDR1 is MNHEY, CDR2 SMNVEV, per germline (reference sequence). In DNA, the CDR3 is TGTGCCAGCAGTTTATCGGTTCTCTACGGCACTGAAGCTTTCTTT. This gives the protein CASSLSVLYGTEAFF.

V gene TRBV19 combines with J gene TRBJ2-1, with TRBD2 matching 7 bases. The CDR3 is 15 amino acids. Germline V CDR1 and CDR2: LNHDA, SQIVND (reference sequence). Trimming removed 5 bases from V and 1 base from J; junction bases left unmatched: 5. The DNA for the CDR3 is TGTGCCAGTAGTCAAACAGCGGGATCCTACAATGAGCAGTTCTTC. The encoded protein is CASSQTAGSYNEQFF.

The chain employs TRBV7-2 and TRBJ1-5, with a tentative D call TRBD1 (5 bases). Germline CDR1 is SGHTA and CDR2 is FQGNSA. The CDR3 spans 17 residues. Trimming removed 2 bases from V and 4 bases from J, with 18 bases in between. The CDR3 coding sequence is TGTGCCAGCAGCTTAATTGAGGCCGGGACCTTTAATCAGCCCCAGCATTTT. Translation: CASSLIEAGTFNQPQHF.

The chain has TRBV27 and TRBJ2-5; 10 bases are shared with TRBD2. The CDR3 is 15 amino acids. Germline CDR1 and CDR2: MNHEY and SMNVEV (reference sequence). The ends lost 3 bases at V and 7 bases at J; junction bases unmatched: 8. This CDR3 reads CASSLSASGSGTQYF. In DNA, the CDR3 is TGTGCCAGCAGTTTGTCGGCTAGCGGGAGTGGGACCCAGTACTTC.

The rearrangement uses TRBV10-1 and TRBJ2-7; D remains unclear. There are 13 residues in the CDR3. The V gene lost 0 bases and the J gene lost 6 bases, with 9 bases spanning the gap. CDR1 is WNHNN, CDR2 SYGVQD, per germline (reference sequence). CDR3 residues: CASSESNPTEQYF. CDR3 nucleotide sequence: TGCGCCAGCAGTGAGTCTAACCCCACCGAGCAGTACTTC.

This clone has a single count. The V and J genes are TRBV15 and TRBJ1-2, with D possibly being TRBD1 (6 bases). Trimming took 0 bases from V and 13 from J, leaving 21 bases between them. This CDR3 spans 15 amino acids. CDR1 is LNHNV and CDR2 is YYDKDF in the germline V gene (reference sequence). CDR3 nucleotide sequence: TGTGCCACCAGCAGAGATCTAGGGACACCGGCCGGGGGCACCTTC. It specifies CATSRDLGTPAGGTF.

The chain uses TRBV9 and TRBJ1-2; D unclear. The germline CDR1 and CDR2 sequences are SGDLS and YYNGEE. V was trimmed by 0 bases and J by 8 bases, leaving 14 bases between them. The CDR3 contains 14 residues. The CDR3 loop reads CASSVGVGVGGYTF. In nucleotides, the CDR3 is TGTGCCAGCAGCGTAGGGGTCGGGGTTGGCGGCTACACCTTC.

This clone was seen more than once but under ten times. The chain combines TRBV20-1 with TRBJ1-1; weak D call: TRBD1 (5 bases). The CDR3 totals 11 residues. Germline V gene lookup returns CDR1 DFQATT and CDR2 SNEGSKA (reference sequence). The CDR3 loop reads CSLGVGAEAFF. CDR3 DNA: TGCAGCCTAGGGGTAGGGGCTGAAGCTTTCTTT.

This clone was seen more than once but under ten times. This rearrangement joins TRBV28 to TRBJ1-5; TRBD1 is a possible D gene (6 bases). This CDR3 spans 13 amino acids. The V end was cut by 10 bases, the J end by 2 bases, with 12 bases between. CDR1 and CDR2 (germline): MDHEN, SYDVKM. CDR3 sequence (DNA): TGTGCCACTCATCACAGGGGCAATCAGCCCCAGCATTTT. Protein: CATHHRGNQPQHF. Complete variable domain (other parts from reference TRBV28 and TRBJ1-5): DVKVTQSSRYLVKRTGEKVFLECVQDMDHENMFWYRQDPGLGLRLIYFSYDVKMKEKGDIPEGYSVSREKKERFSLILESASTNQTSMYLCATHHRGNQPQHFGDGTRLSIL.

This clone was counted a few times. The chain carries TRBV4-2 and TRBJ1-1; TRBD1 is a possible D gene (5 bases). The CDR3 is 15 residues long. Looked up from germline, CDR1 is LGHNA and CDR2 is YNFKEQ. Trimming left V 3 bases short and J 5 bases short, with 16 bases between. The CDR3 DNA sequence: TGTGCCAGCAGCCAGGGACGGGAGGGGTGGACTGAAGCTTTCTTT. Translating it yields CASSQGREGWTEAFF.

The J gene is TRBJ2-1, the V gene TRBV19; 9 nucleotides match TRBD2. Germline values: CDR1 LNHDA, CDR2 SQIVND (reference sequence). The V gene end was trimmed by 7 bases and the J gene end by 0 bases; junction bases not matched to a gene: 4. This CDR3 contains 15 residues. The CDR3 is CASTLSGSSYNEQFF. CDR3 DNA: TGTGCCAGTACCCTTAGCGGGAGCTCCTACAATGAGCAGTTCTTC.

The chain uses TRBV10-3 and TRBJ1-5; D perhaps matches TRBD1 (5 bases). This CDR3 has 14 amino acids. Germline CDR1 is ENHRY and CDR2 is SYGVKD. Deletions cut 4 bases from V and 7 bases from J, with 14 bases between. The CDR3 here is CAISADTPAQPQHF. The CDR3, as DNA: TGTGCCATCAGTGCGGACACGCCGGCCCAGCCCCAGCATTTT.

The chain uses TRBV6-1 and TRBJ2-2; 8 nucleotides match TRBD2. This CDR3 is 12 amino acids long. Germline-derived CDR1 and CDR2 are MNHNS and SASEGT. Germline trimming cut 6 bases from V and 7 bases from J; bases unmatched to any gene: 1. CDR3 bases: TGTGCCAGCAGAGGGACTAGCGGGGAGCTGTTTTTT. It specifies CASRGTSGELFF.

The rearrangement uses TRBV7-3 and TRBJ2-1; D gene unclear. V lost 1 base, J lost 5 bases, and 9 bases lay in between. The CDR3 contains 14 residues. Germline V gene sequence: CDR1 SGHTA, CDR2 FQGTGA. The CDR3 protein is CASSLSSRNNEQFF. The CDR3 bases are TGTGCCAGCAGCTTAAGCAGCCGGAACAATGAGCAGTTCTTC.

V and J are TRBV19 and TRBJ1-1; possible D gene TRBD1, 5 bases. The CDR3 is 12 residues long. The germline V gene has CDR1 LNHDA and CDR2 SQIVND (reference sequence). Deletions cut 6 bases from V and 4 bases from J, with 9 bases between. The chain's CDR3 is CASRGRSTEAFF. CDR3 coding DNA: TGTGCCAGTAGGGGACGGAGCACTGAAGCTTTCTTT.

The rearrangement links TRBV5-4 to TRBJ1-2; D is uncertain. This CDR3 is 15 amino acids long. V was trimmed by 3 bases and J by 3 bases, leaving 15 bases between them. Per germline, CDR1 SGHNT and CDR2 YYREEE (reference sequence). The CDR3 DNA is TGTGCCAGCAGCTCTGAGAGATCTAACTACTATGGCTACACCTTC. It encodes CASSSERSNYYGYTF.

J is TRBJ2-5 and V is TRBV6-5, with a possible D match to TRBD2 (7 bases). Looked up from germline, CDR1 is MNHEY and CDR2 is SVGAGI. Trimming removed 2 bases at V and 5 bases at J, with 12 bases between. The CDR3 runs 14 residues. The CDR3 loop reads CASSYRGEGETQYF. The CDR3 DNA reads TGTGCCAGCAGTTACAGGGGGGAGGGGGAGACCCAGTACTTC.

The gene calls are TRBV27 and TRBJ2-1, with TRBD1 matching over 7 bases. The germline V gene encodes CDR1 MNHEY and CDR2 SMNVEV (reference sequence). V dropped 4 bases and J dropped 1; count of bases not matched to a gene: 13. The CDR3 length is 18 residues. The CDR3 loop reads CASSSTNQPGQSYNEQFF. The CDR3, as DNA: TGTGCCAGCAGTTCTACTAATCAACCGGGACAGTCCTACAATGAGCAGTTCTTC.

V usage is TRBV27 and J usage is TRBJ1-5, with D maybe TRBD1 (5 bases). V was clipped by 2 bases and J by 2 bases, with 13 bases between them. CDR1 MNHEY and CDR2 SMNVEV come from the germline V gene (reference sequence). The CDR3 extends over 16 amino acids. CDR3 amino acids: CASSLTAGGGNQPQHF. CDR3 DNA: TGTGCCAGCAGTTTAACAGCCGGAGGGGGCAATCAGCCCCAGCATTTT.

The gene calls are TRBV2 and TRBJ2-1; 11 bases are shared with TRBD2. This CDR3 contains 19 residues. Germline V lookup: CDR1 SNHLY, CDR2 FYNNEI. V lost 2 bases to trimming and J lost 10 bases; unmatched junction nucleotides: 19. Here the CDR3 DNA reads TGTGCCAGCAGTGAATCCGGCAGCGGACTAGCGGGCCCAGGTGGGGAGCAGTTCTTC. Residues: CASSESGSGLAGPGGEQFF.

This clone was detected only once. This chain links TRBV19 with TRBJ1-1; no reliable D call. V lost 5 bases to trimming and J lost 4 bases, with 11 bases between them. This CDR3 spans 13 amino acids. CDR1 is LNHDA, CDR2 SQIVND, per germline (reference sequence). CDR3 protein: CASSSRLGTEAFF. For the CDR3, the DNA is TGTGCCAGTAGTTCGAGGCTTGGCACTGAAGCTTTCTTT.

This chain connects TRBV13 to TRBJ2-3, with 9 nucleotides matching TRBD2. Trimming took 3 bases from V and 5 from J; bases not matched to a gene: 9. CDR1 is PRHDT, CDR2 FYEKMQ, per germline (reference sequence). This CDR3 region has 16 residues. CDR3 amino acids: CASSLMMVAGEDTQYF. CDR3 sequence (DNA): TGTGCCAGCAGCTTGATGATGGTAGCGGGGGAAGATACGCAGTATTTT.

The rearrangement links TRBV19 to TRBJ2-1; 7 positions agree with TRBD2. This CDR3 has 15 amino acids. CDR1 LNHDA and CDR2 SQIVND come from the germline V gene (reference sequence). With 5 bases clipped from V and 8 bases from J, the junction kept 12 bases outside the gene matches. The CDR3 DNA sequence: TGTGCCAGTAGTCCTTCGGGGGGAAGTTTCCATGAGCAGTTCTTC. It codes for CASSPSGGSFHEQFF.

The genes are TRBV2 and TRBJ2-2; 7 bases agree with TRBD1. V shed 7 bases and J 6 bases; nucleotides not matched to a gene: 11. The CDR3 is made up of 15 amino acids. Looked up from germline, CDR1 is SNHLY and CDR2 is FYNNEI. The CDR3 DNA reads TGTGCCAGCACCCTCAGACAGGGAATCTCCGGGGAGCTGTTTTTT. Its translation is CASTLRQGISGELFF.

The DNA of the CDR3 is TGCGCCAGCAGCTGGGGGGACGAACTAGCGACCAATGAGCAGTTCTTC. This encodes CASSWGDELATNEQFF. This chain links TRBV5-1 with TRBJ2-1; TRBD2 matches 7 bases. Germline CDR1 reads SGHRS; CDR2 reads YFSETQ. The CDR3 contains 16 residues. V dropped 3 bases and J dropped 6; count of bases not matched to a gene: 12.

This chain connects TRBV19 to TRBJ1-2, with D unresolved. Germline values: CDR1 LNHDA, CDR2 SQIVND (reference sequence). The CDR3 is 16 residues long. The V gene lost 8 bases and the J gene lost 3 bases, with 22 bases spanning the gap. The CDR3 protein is CASLETMPGKDYGYTF. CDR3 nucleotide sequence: TGTGCCAGTCTGGAAACTATGCCGGGCAAGGACTATGGCTACACCTTC.

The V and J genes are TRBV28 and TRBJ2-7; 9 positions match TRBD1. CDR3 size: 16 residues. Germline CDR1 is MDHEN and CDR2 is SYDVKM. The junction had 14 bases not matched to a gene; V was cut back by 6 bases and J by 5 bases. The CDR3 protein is CASSQEGTGGRNEQYF. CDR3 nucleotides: TGTGCCAGCAGCCAAGAGGGCACAGGGGGCAGGAACGAGCAGTACTTC.

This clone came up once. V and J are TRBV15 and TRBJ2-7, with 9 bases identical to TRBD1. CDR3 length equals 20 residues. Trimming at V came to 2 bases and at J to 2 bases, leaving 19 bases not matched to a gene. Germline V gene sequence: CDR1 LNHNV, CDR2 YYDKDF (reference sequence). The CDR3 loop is CATSRTGDRDTRGRPYEQYF. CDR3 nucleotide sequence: TGTGCCACCAGCAGAACCGGGGACAGGGACACCCGTGGCCGCCCCTACGAGCAGTACTTC.

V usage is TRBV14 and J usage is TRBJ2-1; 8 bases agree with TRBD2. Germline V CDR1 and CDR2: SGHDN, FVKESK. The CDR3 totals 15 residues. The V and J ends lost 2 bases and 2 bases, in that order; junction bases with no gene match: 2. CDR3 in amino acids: CASSQLAGPYNEQFF. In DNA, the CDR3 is TGTGCCAGCAGCCAACTAGCGGGTCCCTACAATGAGCAGTTCTTC.